Listed here are 20 T cell receptor beta chains from one sample, sequenced in a study of beta chain features in type 1 diabetes. What was sequenced were expressed TCRB transcripts, since all of the isolated RNA had been reverse transcribed. The data were produced by immunoSEQ multiplex PCR, yet TCRdb's version contains in-frame clones alone and is incomplete. The sample has about 900,000 clones, roughly a sixth seen once. Sequenced sample: naive CD4+ T cells from blood. The receptors come from a woman in her late teens or twenties in good health.

This clone came up a few times. V is TRBV2 and J is TRBJ2-7, with TRBD2 matching 12 bases. The trim removed 7 bases at V and 4 bases at J, leaving 5 bases unmatched. The germline gives CDR1 SNHLY, CDR2 FYNNEI. The CDR3 sequence is 14 residues long. CDR3 sequence (DNA): TGTGCCAGCACGAAGCTAGCGGGAGGGTACGAGCAGTACTTC. Translating it yields CASTKLAGGYEQYF.

In its sample, this clone was seen a few times. The chain carries TRBV4-3 and TRBJ2-3; D call uncertain. Trimming took off 4 bases at V and 1 base at J, with 12 bases between the two ends. Germline V gene data show CDR1 as LGHNA and CDR2 as YSLEER. This CDR3 contains 15 residues. The DNA for the CDR3 is TGCGCCAGCAGCCCCTTGCCGGTGGGCACAGATACGCAGTATTTT. Translation gives CASSPLPVGTDTQYF.

This clone was seen only a few times. The chain carries TRBV7-6 and TRBJ2-1; D is possibly TRBD1 (5 bases). Germline CDR1 and CDR2: SGHVS and FNYEAQ. The CDR3 has 12 residues. V shed 5 bases and J shed 11 bases, with 13 bases lying between them. CDR3 region: CASSPLSGKQFF. For the CDR3, the DNA is TGTGCCAGCAGCCCACTGTCAGGGAAGCAGTTCTTC.

The V and J genes are TRBV18 and TRBJ2-1, with 11 nucleotides matching TRBD2. Per germline, CDR1 KGHSH and CDR2 LQKENI. V gave up 2 bases and J gave up 8 bases; unmatched junction bases: 5. The CDR3 covers 15 residues. In nucleotides, the CDR3 is TGTGCCAGCTCACCAGCTAGCGGGAGGTTTGATGAGCAGTTCTTC. Protein product: CASSPASGRFDEQFF.

Remarks on this clone: This sample also contains other DNA sequences that code for the same CDR3. This sequence joins TRBV7-2 and TRBJ2-3, with 16 positions matching TRBD2. The CDR3 runs 17 residues. Losses at the gene ends were 3 bases for V and 9 bases for J; bases not matched to a gene: 9. Germline-derived CDR1 and CDR2 are SGHTA and FQGNSA. The CDR3 spells CASSFQAGLAGGRTQYF. CDR3 nucleotide sequence: TGTGCCAGCAGCTTCCAGGCGGGACTAGCGGGAGGGCGGACGCAGTATTTT. The entire variable domain, with the rest obtained from reference TRBV7-2 and TRBJ2-3, is as follows: GAGVSQSPSNKVTEKGKDVELRCDPISGHTALYWYRQSLGQGLEFLIYFQGNSAPDKSGLPSDRFSAERTGGSVSTLTIQRTQQEDSAVYLCASSFQAGLAGGRTQYFGPGTRLTVL.

A few counts support this clone. This chain joins TRBV25-1 and TRBJ2-1; 12 nucleotides line up with TRBD2. CDR1 MGHDK and CDR2 SYGVNS come from the germline V gene. This CDR3 is 15 amino acids long. The V and J ends lost 4 bases and 8 bases, in that order; junction bases with no gene match: 6. The CDR3 nucleotides read TGTGCCAGCAGTGGGGCTAGCGGGAGGGTCGATGAGCAGTTCTTC. It translates to CASSGASGRVDEQFF. Full variable domain (remainder filled in from reference TRBV25-1 and TRBJ2-1): EADIYQTPRYLVIGTGKKITLECSQTMGHDKMYWYQQDPGMELHLIHYSYGVNSTEKGDLSSESTVSRIRTEHFPLTLESARPSHTSQYLCASSGASGRVDEQFFGPGTRLTVL.

CDR3 sequence reads: CASSSRASGTPNNEQFF. CDR3 sequence (DNA): TGTGCCAGCAGCTCTCGGGCTAGCGGAACACCCAACAATGAGCAGTTCTTC. The chain is built from TRBV7-9 and TRBJ2-1; 7 bases are a match to TRBD2. The CDR3 runs 17 residues. Per germline, CDR1 SEHNR and CDR2 FQNEAQ (reference sequence). The junction had 14 bases not matched to a gene; V was cut back by 4 bases and J by 5 bases.

The V gene is TRBV7-2, the J gene TRBJ1-5, with D possibly being TRBD1 (5 bases). Germline lookup yields CDR1 SGHTA and CDR2 FQGNSA. Trimming pared 5 bases from V and 7 bases from J, leaving 9 bases between. This CDR3 is built from 12 residues. The CDR3 protein is CASSRDRQPQHF. CDR3 DNA: TGTGCCAGCAGCCGGGACCGACAGCCCCAGCATTTT.

This clone was detected a few times. The same CDR3 can be traced to other DNA sequences in this sample. The chain combines TRBV10-3 with TRBJ2-6, with D possibly matching TRBD2 (7 bases). V gave up 4 bases and J gave up 0 bases, with 16 bases separating them. The CDR3 runs to 18 residues. Germline V lookup: CDR1 ENHRY, CDR2 SYGVKD. The CDR3 here is CAISGRGGGPSGANVLTF. In DNA form, the CDR3 reads TGTGCCATCAGTGGGCGGGGAGGGGGTCCCTCTGGGGCCAACGTCCTGACTTTC.

The sample holds a few counts of this clone. DNA of the CDR3: TGCGCCAGCAGCGGCAGGGGCGTGAACACTGAAGCTTTCTTT. It is translated as CASSGRGVNTEAFF. The rearrangement links TRBV5-1 to TRBJ1-1, with D perhaps TRBD1 (6 bases). The V end lost 4 bases, the J end lost 0 bases, and 10 bases lay between the germline ends. The germline V gene has CDR1 SGHRS and CDR2 YFSETQ. The CDR3 runs 14 residues.

In this sample, this clone turned up a few times. The chain carries TRBV5-6 and TRBJ2-1, with 12 bases matching TRBD2. Germline V gene sequence: CDR1 SGHDT, CDR2 YYEEEE. The CDR3 is 15 amino acids. The V and J ends lost 3 bases and 4 bases, in that order; junction bases with no gene match: 2. The CDR3 spells CASSYGLAGYNEQFF. The CDR3 nucleotides are TGTGCCAGCAGCTACGGACTAGCGGGATACAATGAGCAGTTCTTC. Filled out from reference TRBV5-6 and TRBJ2-1, the complete variable domain reads DAGVTQSPTHLIKTRGQQVTLRCSPKSGHDTVSWYQQALGQGPQFIFQYYEEEERQRGNFPDRFSGHQFPNYSSELNVNALLLGDSALYLCASSYGLAGYNEQFFGPGTRLTVL.

In its sample, this clone was seen a few times. V gene TRBV7-9 combines with J gene TRBJ1-1; D is ambiguous. The length of the CDR3 is 15 residues. Deletions cut 9 bases from V and 1 base from J, with 18 bases between. Germline CDR1 is SEHNR and CDR2 is FQNEAQ (reference sequence). For the CDR3, the DNA is TGTGCCAGTTCCGCCGCAGGTGAACCGAACACTGAAGCTTTCTTT. It specifies CASSAAGEPNTEAFF. The full variable domain, with the rest looked up from reference TRBV7-9 and TRBJ1-1, is DTGVSQNPRHKITKRGQNVTFRCDPISEHNRLYWYRQTLGQGPEFLTYFQNEAQLEKSRLLSDRFSAERPKGSFSTLEIQRTEQGDSAMYLCASSAAGEPNTEAFFGQGTRLTVV.

A few counts support this clone. DNA for the CDR3: TGTGCCAGCAGACGGGGACTAGCGGTCTACAATGAGCAGTTCTTC. It encodes CASRRGLAVYNEQFF. The V and J genes are TRBV5-6 and TRBJ2-1, with 11 bases that match TRBD2. V trimming: 5 bases; J trimming: 3 bases; junction bases outside the gene matches: 4. The CDR3 extends over 15 amino acids. In germline, CDR1 is SGHDT, CDR2 YYEEEE.

This clone was seen only a few times. The V and J genes are TRBV7-2 and TRBJ2-5, with 11 bases fitting TRBD2. Germline assignment: CDR1 SGHTA and CDR2 FQGNSA. The CDR3 totals 15 residues. Unmatched junction bases numbered 10, after V lost 6 bases and J lost 7 bases. The CDR3 is CASRGTSGSIWTQYF. The CDR3 DNA sequence: TGTGCCAGCAGGGGAACTAGCGGGAGCATCTGGACCCAGTACTTC.

This clone was seen more than once but under ten times. This chain connects TRBV7-3 to TRBJ2-1; D is perhaps TRBD1 (5 bases). CDR1 and CDR2 (germline): SGHTA, FQGTGA. The ends were cut back, 5 bases at V and 6 bases at J, with 8 bases in the middle. This CDR3 is built from 12 residues. The CDR3 coding sequence is TGTGCCAGCAGCGCCCAGGGCAATGAGCAGTTCTTC. The encoded protein is CASSAQGNEQFF. Filled out from reference TRBV7-3 and TRBJ2-1, the complete variable domain reads GAGVSQTPSNKVTEKGKYVELRCDPISGHTALYWYRQSLGQGPEFLIYFQGTGAADDSGLPNDRFFAVRPEGSVSTLKIQRTERGDSAVYLCASSAQGNEQFFGPGTRLTVL.

This clone was seen only once. The chain is built from TRBV6-1 and TRBJ2-4, with 11 bases that match TRBD1. There are 17 residues in the CDR3. Trimming at V came to 3 bases and at J to 7 bases, leaving 11 bases not matched to a gene. Germline V lookup: CDR1 MNHNS, CDR2 SASEGT. This CDR3 reads CASSEGSAGDRGNIQYF. CDR3 sequence (DNA): TGTGCCAGCAGTGAGGGGAGTGCGGGGGACAGGGGGAACATTCAGTACTTC.

This clone was seen more than once but under ten times. This chain joins TRBV19 and TRBJ1-1; D is uncertain. Between the trimmed V and J ends, which lost 5 bases and 0 bases, there was a span of 10 bases. The length of the CDR3 is 14 residues. CDR1 LNHDA and CDR2 SQIVND come from the germline V gene (reference sequence). The CDR3 region has the DNA TGTGCCAGTAGTCCCGTACTCTTGAACACTGAAGCTTTCTTT. It yields the protein CASSPVLLNTEAFF.

The gene calls are TRBV28 and TRBJ2-2; tentative D call: TRBD2 (6 bases). This CDR3 has 15 residues. From germline, CDR1 is MDHEN and CDR2 SYDVKM. Trimming cost V 5 bases and J 7 bases, with 17 bases left between them. The CDR3 loop reads CASSPGGIGGGELFF. CDR3 DNA: TGTGCCAGCAGTCCTGGAGGAATCGGGGGCGGGGAGCTGTTTTTT.

This clone was counted only a few times. V usage is TRBV29-1 and J usage is TRBJ2-3; TRBD2 matches 7 bases. Germline V CDR1 and CDR2: SQVTM, ANQGSEA. This CDR3 is built from 12 residues. The V segment lost 5 bases and the J segment 4 bases; nucleotides outside the gene matches: 3. In nucleotides, the CDR3 is TGCAGCGTTCTCCTAGCGGCAGATACGCAGTATTTT. Residues: CSVLLAADTQYF.

This clone turned up a few times. The chain joins TRBV7-9 to TRBJ2-1; TRBD2 matches at 7 bases. CDR1 is SEHNR, CDR2 FQNEAQ, per germline (reference sequence). Trimming removed 4 bases from V and 8 bases from J; junction bases left unmatched: 8. The CDR3 sequence is 14 residues long. CDR3 DNA sequence: TGTGCCAGCAGCTACTGGGGGGGAGAGGATGAGCAGTTCTTC. Protein: CASSYWGGEDEQFF. Full variable domain (missing parts from reference TRBV7-9 and TRBJ2-1): DTGVSQNPRHKITKRGQNVTFRCDPISEHNRLYWYRQTLGQGPEFLTYFQNEAQLEKSRLLSDRFSAERPKGSFSTLEIQRTEQGDSAMYLCASSYWGGEDEQFFGPGTRLTVL.